The clone carrying this T cell receptor (beta chain) was picked up many times. What it binds is not known. Clones were sequenced by immunoSEQ multiplex PCR, and TCRdb holds only the in-frame ones, with some missing. The repertoire has approximately 27,000 clones, none seen only once; the ten largest take about 1.5%. This sample stems from a study of T cells after posttransplantation cyclophosphamide. Findings and limits, study-wide: Tissue-infiltrating T cells from skin or gut overlapped little with blood T cells.

CDR3 length equals 17 residues. Trimming removed 3 bases from V and 0 bases from J, with 17 bases in between. The germline V gene has CDR1 WSHSY and CDR2 SAAADI. This chain joins TRBV10-2 and TRBJ1-1; tentatively, D is TRBD1 (5 bases). The material sequenced was PBMCs. This sequence originates from a man between 45 and 60 years old in good health, CMV-negative, and a related stem cell transplant donor. The CDR3 coding sequence is TGCGCCAGCAGTGAAAGTCCGCAGGGTACCGTGAACACTGAAGCTTTCTTT. Its protein is CASSESPQGTVNTEAFF.